These T cell receptor beta chains were read from a single sample in a study of T cell responses to AZD1222 COVID-19 vaccine. The repertoire was sequenced with immunoSEQ multiplex PCR; TCRdb's copy has only in-frame clones and lacks some. The data contain roughly 120,000 clones, more than 70% of them seen just once; the ten biggest clones take up roughly a sixth. The source material was peripheral blood, sampled 28 days after the second AZD1222 dose. These receptors came from an adult who received the AZD1222 COVID-19 vaccine. CDR3s include the opening cysteine and the closing phenylalanine or tryptophan. D genes are given only for firm matches. Clone size is stated in some rows and not others, as once, few, many or a class when expanded.

14 | - | TRBJ1-2 | - | TRBV18 | TGTGCCAGCTCTAATACCGACAGAGTCGATGGCTACACCTTC | CASSNTDRVDGYTF
16 | - | TRBJ2-3 | TRBD2 | TRBV5-4 | TGTGCCAGCAGCCTGGGACTAGCGGGGGGCACAGATACGCAGTATTTT | CASSLGLAGGTDTQYF
15 | - | TRBJ2-7 | - | TRBV9 | TGTGCCAGCAGCGCCCATCGGAATTTCGAGTACGAGCAGTACTTC | CASSAHRNFEYEQYF
11 | - | TRBJ1-1 | - | TRBV12-3/TRBV12-4 | TGTGCCAGCAGAACAAAGGGTGAAGCTTTCTTT | CASRTKGEAFF
15 | - | TRBJ2-7 | TRBD1 | TRBV4-3 | TGCGCCAGCAGCTCCGGGACAGGGGACCCCTACGAGCAGTACTTC | CASSSGTGDPYEQYF
14 | - | TRBJ1-4 | - | TRBV5-1 | TGCGCCAGCTGTCGGGGGCTCTCTAATGAAAAACTGTTTTTT | CASCRGLSNEKLFF
14 | few | TRBJ2-7 | - | TRBV9 | TGTGCCAGCAGCGCTATGGACGGCCCCTACGAGCAGTACTTC | CASSAMDGPYEQYF
17 | few | TRBJ2-7 | TRBD1 | TRBV13 | TGTGCCAGCAGCTTAGACGGGACAGGGGCCCAGCCCTACGAGCAGTACTTC | CASSLDGTGAQPYEQYF
16 | - | TRBJ1-5 | - | TRBV25-1 | TGTGCCAGCAGGTGTGGGGTATTCCATAGCAATCAGCCCCAGCATTTT | CASRCGVFHSNQPQHF
14 | once | TRBJ1-5 | - | TRBV28 | TGTGCCAGCAGTCACAGGGATGGCAATCAGCCCCAGCATTTT | CASSHRDGNQPQHF
15 | - | TRBJ1-6 | - | TRBV27 | TGTGCCAGCAGTCTATCGTCCACGGATAATTCACCCCTCCACTTT | CASSLSSTDNSPLHF
13 | few | TRBJ2-7 | TRBD1 | TRBV7-2 | TGTGCCAGCAGCTGGGACAGGGTCTACGAGCAGTACTTC | CASSWDRVYEQYF
11 | once | TRBJ2-2 | - | TRBV6-5 | TGTGCCAGCAGCGACACCGGGGAGCTGTTTTTT | CASSDTGELFF
12 | - | TRBJ2-3 | - | TRBV29-1 | TGCAGCGTTGAAACAAACACAGATACGCAGTATTTT | CSVETNTDTQYF
14 | - | TRBJ2-7 | - | TRBV6-5 | TGTGCCAGCAGTCCCGGGACGGTCACCTACGAGCAGTACTTC | CASSPGTVTYEQYF
14 | - | TRBJ2-1 | - | TRBV3-1/TRBV3-2 | TGTGCCAGCGCCAATGGGGGGTCCTACAATGAGCAGTTCTTC | CASANGGSYNEQFF
15 | once | TRBJ1-3 | - | TRBV5-1 | TGCGCCAGCAGCTTGACAGGAGTCTCTGGAAACACCATATATTTT | CASSLTGVSGNTIYF
15 | - | TRBJ2-3 | - | TRBV11-3 | TGTGCCAGCAGCTTAGGGGGGGTAAGCACAGATACGCAGTATTTT | CASSLGGVSTDTQYF
15 | few | TRBJ2-3 | - | TRBV7-6 | TGTGCCAGCAGCTTTGACGGGATGGGCACAGATACGCAGTATTTT | CASSFDGMGTDTQYF
14 | - | TRBJ2-1 | - | TRBV2 | TGTGCCAGCATAGGAGCGGGTCCCTACAATGAGCAGTTCTTC | CASIGAGPYNEQFF
16 | few | TRBJ1-1 | - | TRBV18 | TGTGCCAGCTCACTCAACGTCGGATCGGGAGGCACTGAAGCTTTCTTT | CASSLNVGSGGTEAFF
14 | - | TRBJ2-7 | - | TRBV5-1 | TGCGCCAGCAGCCTACAGACGGTCTCCTACGAGCAGTACTTC | CASSLQTVSYEQYF
15 | - | TRBJ1-2 | TRBD1 | TRBV4-3 | TGCGCCAGCAGCCAAGATCCGGGGACAGTCTATGGCTACACCTTC | CASSQDPGTVYGYTF
14 | - | TRBJ1-3 | - | TRBV7-3 | TGTGCCAGCAGCGTAGGGGGAGCTGGAAACACCATATATTTT | CASSVGGAGNTIYF
16 | - | TRBJ1-1 | - | TRBV18 | TGTGCCAGCTCACCAGCCTGGACAGAAGTGGGGACTGAAGCTTTCTTT | CASSPAWTEVGTEAFF
16 | - | TRBJ2-3 | TRBD1 | TRBV7-8 | TGTGCCAGCAGCTTAGCGTGGGGACAGGGGACAGATACGCAGTATTTT | CASSLAWGQGTDTQYF
12 | - | TRBJ1-2 | TRBD1 | TRBV29-1 | TGCAGCGCAGGGGAGGGGGCCTATGGCTACACCTTC | CSAGEGAYGYTF
15 | - | TRBJ2-3 | - | TRBV5-1 | TGCGCCAGCAGCTCGGTGATGGGGGGCACAGATACGCAGTATTTT | CASSSVMGGTDTQYF
14 | - | TRBJ1-3 | TRBD1 | TRBV19 | TGTGCCAGTAGCAGGGGGCACAGGGGAAACACCATATATTTT | CASSRGHRGNTIYF
15 | large | TRBJ1-4 | - | TRBV5-1 | TGCGCCAGCAGCCCCTGGGGGGCAACTAATGAAAAACTGTTTTTT | CASSPWGATNEKLFF
17 | - | TRBJ1-5 | TRBD1 | TRBV19 | TGTGCCAGTAGTATGGGAACACGACAGGGGGCAGGGCAGCCCCAGCATTTT | CASSMGTRQGAGQPQHF
14 | - | TRBJ2-5 | - | TRBV11-2 | TGTGCCAGCAGCTTCGGGTCGGCTGGGGAGACCCAGTACTTC | CASSFGSAGETQYF
14 | - | TRBJ1-2 | - | TRBV29-1 | TGCAGCGTTGAAGTCTACAGGCCCTACTATGGCTACACCTTC | CSVEVYRPYYGYTF
13 | - | TRBJ2-7 | - | TRBV10-3 | TGTGCCATCAGTGACGACAGATCCTACGAGCAGTACTTC | CAISDDRSYEQYF
15 | - | TRBJ1-6 | TRBD1 | TRBV6-5 | TGTGCCAGCACCCGCCAGGGACAGTATAATTCACCCCTCCACTTT | CASTRQGQYNSPLHF
14 | - | TRBJ2-5 | TRBD2 | TRBV29-1 | TGCAGCGTTGTAATAAGCGGGAGGCTGGAGACCCAGTACTTC | CSVVISGRLETQYF
14 | - | TRBJ1-2 | - | TRBV30 | TGTGCCTGGAAACAGGGAGCGAGAGCTTATGGCTACACCTTC | CAWKQGARAYGYTF
18 | - | TRBJ2-7 | - | TRBV10-3 | TGTGCCATCAGTGCATGGGACAGCGCAGCGGGAGTTTCCTTCGAGCAGTACTTC | CAISAWDSAAGVSFEQYF
17 | - | TRBJ2-7 | - | TRBV5-1 | TGCGCCAGCAGCTTGAGTTCTCCAGGAGCGATTTCCTACGAGCAGTACTTC | CASSLSSPGAISYEQYF
14 | many | TRBJ1-1 | - | TRBV7-9 | TGTGCCAGCAGCTTAACGACAGCGAACACTGAAGCTTTCTTT | CASSLTTANTEAFF
14 | few | TRBJ1-2 | - | TRBV6-6 | TGTGCCAGCAGTTACTTCCCAGTCAACTATGGCTACACCTTC | CASSYFPVNYGYTF